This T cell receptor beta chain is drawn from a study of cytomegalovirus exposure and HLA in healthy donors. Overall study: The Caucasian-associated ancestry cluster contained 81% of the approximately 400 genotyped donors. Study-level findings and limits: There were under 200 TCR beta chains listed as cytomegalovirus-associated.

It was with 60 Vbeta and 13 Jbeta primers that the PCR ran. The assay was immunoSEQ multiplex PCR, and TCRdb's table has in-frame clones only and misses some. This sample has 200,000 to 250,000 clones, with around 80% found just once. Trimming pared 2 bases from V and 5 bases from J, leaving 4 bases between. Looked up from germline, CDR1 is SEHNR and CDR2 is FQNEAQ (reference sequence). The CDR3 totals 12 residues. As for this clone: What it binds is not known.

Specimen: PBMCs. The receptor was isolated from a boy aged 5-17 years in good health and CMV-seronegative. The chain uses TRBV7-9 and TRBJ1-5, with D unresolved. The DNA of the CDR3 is TGTGCCAGCAGCTTACCCGATCAGCCCCAGCATTTT. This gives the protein CASSLPDQPQHF.